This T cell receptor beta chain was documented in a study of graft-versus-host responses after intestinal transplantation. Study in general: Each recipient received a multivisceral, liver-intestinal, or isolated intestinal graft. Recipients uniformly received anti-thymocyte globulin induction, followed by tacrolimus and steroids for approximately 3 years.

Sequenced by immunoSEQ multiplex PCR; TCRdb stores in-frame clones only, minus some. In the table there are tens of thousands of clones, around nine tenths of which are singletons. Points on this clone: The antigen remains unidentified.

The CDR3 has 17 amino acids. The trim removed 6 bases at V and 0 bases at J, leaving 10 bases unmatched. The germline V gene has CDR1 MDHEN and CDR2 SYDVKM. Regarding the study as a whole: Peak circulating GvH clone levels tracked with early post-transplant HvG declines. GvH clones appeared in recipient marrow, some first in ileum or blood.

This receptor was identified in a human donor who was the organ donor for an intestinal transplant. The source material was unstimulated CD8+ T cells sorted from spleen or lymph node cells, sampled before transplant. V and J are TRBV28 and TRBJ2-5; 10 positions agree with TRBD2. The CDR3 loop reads CASREVTSGPDQETQYF. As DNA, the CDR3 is TGTGCCAGCAGGGAAGTGACTAGCGGGCCCGACCAAGAGACCCAGTACTTC.